Listed here are 9 T cell receptor beta chains from one sample, sequenced in a study of T cells in Graves' hyperthyroidism and ophthalmopathy. Template material for amplifying TCR beta CDR3 regions consisted of RNA transcripts. The TCR CDR3 was amplified in a first-round RT-PCR using the HTBI primer set. TCRdb fed the multiplex PCR reads into MiXCR, producing one record per CDR3 protein. The sample shows some 760,000 distinct CDR3 sequences, 14% of them seen only once. Sequenced sample: blood. These receptors were obtained from a woman younger than 35 with Graves' hyperthyroidism.

This clonotype occurred a few times. The genes are TRBV30 and TRBJ1-1, with D maybe TRBD1 (6 bases). Per the germline V gene, CDR1 is GTSNPN and CDR2 is SVGIG (reference sequence). This CDR3 is 13 amino acids long. The CDR3 region has the DNA TGTGCGTTTGGGGGGCAAATGAACACTGAAGCTTTCTTT. Translating gives CAFGGQMNTEAFF. Variable domain in full (rest from reference TRBV30 and TRBJ1-1): SQTIHQWPATLVQPVGSPLSLECTVEGTSNPNLYWYRQAAGRGLQLLFYSVGIGQISSEVPQNLSASRPQDRQFILSSKKLLLSDSGFYLCAFGGQMNTEAFFGQGTRLTVV.

The sample holds many counts of this clonotype. The chain carries TRBV7-8 and TRBJ2-2; D is ambiguous. There are 15 residues in the CDR3. Germline V gives CDR1 SGHVS, CDR2 FQNEAQ. V was pared by 0 bases and J by 6 bases, with 11 bases between. CDR3 coding DNA: TGTGCCAGCAGCTTAGCGGAAGGATGGGCCGGGGAGCTGTTTTTT. Amino acid sequence: CASSLAEGWAGELFF.

The sample holds many counts of this clonotype. The chain is built from TRBV30 and TRBJ2-7, with 10 positions matching TRBD2. The germline CDR1 and CDR2 sequences are GTSNPN and SVGIG (reference sequence). V lost 3 bases to trimming and J lost 0 bases; unmatched junction nucleotides: 2. The CDR3 spans 14 residues. The CDR3 sequence is CAWRSSGSSYEQYF. CDR3 nucleotide sequence: TGTGCCTGGAGATCTAGCGGGAGCTCCTACGAGCAGTACTTC. The entire variable domain, with the rest obtained from reference TRBV30 and TRBJ2-7, is as follows: SQTIHQWPATLVQPVGSPLSLECTVEGTSNPNLYWYRQAAGRGLQLLFYSVGIGQISSEVPQNLSASRPQDRQFILSSKKLLLSDSGFYLCAWRSSGSSYEQYFGPGTRLTVT.

The chain joins TRBV7-2 to TRBJ2-7; TRBD1 or TRBD2 may be the D gene (6 bases each). The CDR3 length is 16 residues. V lost 2 bases, J lost 0 bases, and 14 bases lay in between. Germline CDR1 is SGHTA and CDR2 is FQGNSA. CDR3 in amino acids: CASSLRGVGSSYEQYF. CDR3 sequence (DNA): TGTGCCAGCAGCTTAAGGGGGGTCGGGAGCTCCTACGAGCAGTACTTC.

This clonotype was seen ten or more times. The gene calls are TRBV2 and TRBJ2-7; D is uncertain. The CDR3 contains 11 residues. CDR1 and CDR2 (germline): SNHLY, FYNNEI. The V gene lost 8 bases and the J gene lost 1 base, with 6 bases spanning the gap. In DNA, the CDR3 is TGTGCCAGCGCTCTTTCCTACGAGCAGTACTTC. This encodes CASALSYEQYF.

The rearrangement uses TRBV5-1 and TRBJ2-5; D is perhaps TRBD2 (5 bases). CDR1 SGHRS and CDR2 YFSETQ come from the germline V gene. V lost 4 bases to trimming and J lost 0 bases, with 13 bases between them. The CDR3 totals 15 residues. The CDR3 DNA reads TGCGCCAGCAGCACCTTCCCCGGGGACCAAGAGACCCAGTACTTC. Translation gives CASSTFPGDQETQYF.

The chain employs TRBV7-8 and TRBJ2-3; 8 nucleotides line up with TRBD1. The CDR3 is made up of 17 amino acids. The germline V gene encodes CDR1 SGHVS and CDR2 FQNEAQ. V shed 5 bases and J 1 base; nucleotides not matched to a gene: 11. The CDR3 nucleotides are TGTGCCAGCAGCACTGACAGGGGCGGATCTGGCACAGATACGCAGTATTTT. Translated: CASSTDRGGSGTDTQYF. Full variable domain (rest looked up from reference TRBV7-8 and TRBJ2-3): GAGVSQSPRYKVAKRGQDVALRCDPISGHVSLFWYQQALGQGPEFLTYFQNEAQLDKSGLPSDRFFAERPEGSVSTLKIQRTQQEDSAVYLCASSTDRGGSGTDTQYFGPGTRLTVL.

This clonotype was counted ten times or more. V gene TRBV11-1 combines with J gene TRBJ1-1; TRBD1 agrees at 8 bases. Per the germline V gene, CDR1 is SGHAT and CDR2 is FQDESV (reference sequence). The CDR3 is 16 amino acids. The trim removed 5 bases at V and 6 bases at J, leaving 14 bases unmatched. CDR3 nucleotides: TGTGCCAGCAGCCCCGGACAGGGAGAGTGGATCCCTGAAGCTTTCTTT. Translating it yields CASSPGQGEWIPEAFF.

This clonotype was counted between two and nine times. This chain uses TRBV10-2 with TRBJ2-6; TRBD1 aligns across 7 bases. The CDR3 covers 16 residues. Unmatched junction bases numbered 0, after V lost 0 bases and J lost 1 base. CDR1 and CDR2 from the germline V gene are WSHSY and SAAADI. This chain's CDR3 is CASSESGQSGANVLTF. The CDR3 region has the DNA TGCGCCAGCAGTGAGTCGGGACAGTCTGGGGCCAACGTCCTGACTTTC.